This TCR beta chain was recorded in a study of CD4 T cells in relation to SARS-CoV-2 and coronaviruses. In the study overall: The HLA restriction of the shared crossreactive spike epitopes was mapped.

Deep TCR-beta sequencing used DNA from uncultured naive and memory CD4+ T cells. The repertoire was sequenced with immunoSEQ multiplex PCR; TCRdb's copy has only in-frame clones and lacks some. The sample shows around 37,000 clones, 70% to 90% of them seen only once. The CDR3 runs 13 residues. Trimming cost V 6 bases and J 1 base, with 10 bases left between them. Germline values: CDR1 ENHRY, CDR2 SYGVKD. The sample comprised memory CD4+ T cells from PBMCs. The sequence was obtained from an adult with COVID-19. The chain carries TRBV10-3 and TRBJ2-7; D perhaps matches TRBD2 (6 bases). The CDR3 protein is CAISGRESYEQYF. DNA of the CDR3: TGTGCCATCAGCGGGAGAGAATCCTACGAGCAGTACTTC.